The 4 T cell receptor beta chains below come from one sample, sequenced in a study of blood T cell repertoires in COVID-19. Only in-frame clones appear in the TCRdb table, and some are missing; sequencing was by immunoSEQ multiplex PCR. Seen here are about 140,000 clones, about nine tenths observed once, and the top ten hold more than 2%. Source material: peripheral blood. These receptor sequences come from a human donor with COVID-19, enrolled during active disease. The donor label of this sample is uncertain.

The chain employs TRBV29-1 and TRBJ2-1, with D possibly TRBD2 on 6 matching bases. CDR3 length equals 18 residues. Trimming left V 4 bases short and J 3 bases short, with 25 bases between. From germline, CDR1 is SQVTM and CDR2 ANQGSEA. CDR3 amino acids: CSVGDGEEVAAIYNEQFF. Written as DNA, the CDR3 is TGCAGCGTTGGGGATGGGGAGGAAGTAGCGGCGATCTACAATGAGCAGTTCTTC.

V gene TRBV18 combines with J gene TRBJ1-1; a possible D gene is TRBD1 (6 bases). CDR3 length equals 18 residues. The germline V gene encodes CDR1 KGHSH and CDR2 LQKENI. Trimming took off 3 bases at V and 0 bases at J, with 20 bases between the two ends. The CDR3 nucleotides read TGTGCCAGCTCACCGCCGGGGGGGCGTGGTGCCATGAACACTGAAGCTTTCTTT. Its translation: CASSPPGGRGAMNTEAFF.

This chain connects TRBV29-1 to TRBJ1-4; no firm D call. This CDR3 has 13 residues. Germline-derived CDR1 and CDR2 are SQVTM and ANQGSEA. V was cut by 7 bases and J by 0 bases, with 9 bases left in between. Written as DNA, the CDR3 is TGCAGCGCCCGGGAGTCAACTAATGAAAAACTGTTTTTT. The encoded protein is CSARESTNEKLFF.

A note on this clone: Sequence at one end of the junction differs from germline and may be a read error. The chain uses TRBV2 and TRBJ2-6; tentatively, D is TRBD2 (5 bases). CDR3 length: 15 amino acids. Germline CDR1 reads SNHLY; CDR2 reads FYNNEI. CDR3 region: CASSEDYSGANVLTF. The CDR3 DNA reads as TGTGCCAGCAGCGAAGACTATTCTGGGGCCAACGTCCTGACTTTC.